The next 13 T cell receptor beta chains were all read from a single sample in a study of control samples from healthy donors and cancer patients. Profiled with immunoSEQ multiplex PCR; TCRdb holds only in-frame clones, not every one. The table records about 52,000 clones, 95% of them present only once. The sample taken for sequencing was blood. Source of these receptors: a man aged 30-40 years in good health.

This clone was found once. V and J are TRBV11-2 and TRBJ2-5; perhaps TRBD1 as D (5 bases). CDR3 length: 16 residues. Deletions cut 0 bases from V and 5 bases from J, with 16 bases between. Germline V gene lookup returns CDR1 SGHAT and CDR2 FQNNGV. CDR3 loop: CASSLDRAQSGETQYF. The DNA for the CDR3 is TGTGCCAGCAGCTTAGATCGGGCCCAATCAGGGGAGACCCAGTACTTC. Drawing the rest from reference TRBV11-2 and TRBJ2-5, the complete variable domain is EAGVAQSPRYKIIEKRQSVAFWCNPISGHATLYWYQQILGQGPKLLIQFQNNGVVDDSQLPKDRFSAERLKGVDSTLKIQPAKLEDSAVYLCASSLDRAQSGETQYFGPGTRLLVL.

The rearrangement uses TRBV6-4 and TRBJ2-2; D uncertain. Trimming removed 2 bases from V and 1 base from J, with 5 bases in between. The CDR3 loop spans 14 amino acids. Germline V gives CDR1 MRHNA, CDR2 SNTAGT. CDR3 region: CASSDSLNTGELFF. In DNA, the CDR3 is TGTGCCAGCAGTGACAGTTTGAACACCGGGGAGCTGTTTTTT.

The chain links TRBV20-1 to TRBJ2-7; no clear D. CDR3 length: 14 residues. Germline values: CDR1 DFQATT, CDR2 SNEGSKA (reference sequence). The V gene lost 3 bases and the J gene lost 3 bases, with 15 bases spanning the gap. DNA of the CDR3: TGCAGTGCTAGTCCTTCTGGTAGCATCTACGAGCAGTACTTC. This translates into CSASPSGSIYEQYF.

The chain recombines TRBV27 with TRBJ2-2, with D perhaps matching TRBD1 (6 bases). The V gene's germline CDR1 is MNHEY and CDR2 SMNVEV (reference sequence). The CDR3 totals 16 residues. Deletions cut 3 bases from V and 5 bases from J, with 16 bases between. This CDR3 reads CASSFDRDIMTGELFF. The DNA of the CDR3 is TGTGCCAGCAGTTTTGACCGGGACATTATGACCGGGGAGCTGTTTTTT.

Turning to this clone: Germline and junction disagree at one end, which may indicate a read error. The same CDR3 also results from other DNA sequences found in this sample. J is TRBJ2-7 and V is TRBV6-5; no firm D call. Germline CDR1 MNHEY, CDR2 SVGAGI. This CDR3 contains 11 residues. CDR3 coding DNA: TGTGCCAGCAGTTACTCCCACGAGCAGTACTTC. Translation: CASSYSHEQYF.

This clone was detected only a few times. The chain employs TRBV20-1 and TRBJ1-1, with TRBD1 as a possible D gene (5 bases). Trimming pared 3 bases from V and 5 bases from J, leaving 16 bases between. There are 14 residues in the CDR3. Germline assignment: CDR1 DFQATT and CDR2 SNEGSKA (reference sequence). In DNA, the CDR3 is TGCAGTGCTAGTGTAGGGGATCGGTGGACTGAAGCTTTCTTT. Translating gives CSASVGDRWTEAFF.

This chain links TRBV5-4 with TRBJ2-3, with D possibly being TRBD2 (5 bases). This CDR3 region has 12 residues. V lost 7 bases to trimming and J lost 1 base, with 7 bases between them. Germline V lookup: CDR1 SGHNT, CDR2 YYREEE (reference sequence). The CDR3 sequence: CASGSGTDTQYF. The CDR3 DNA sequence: TGTGCCAGCGGGAGCGGCACAGATACGCAGTATTTT.

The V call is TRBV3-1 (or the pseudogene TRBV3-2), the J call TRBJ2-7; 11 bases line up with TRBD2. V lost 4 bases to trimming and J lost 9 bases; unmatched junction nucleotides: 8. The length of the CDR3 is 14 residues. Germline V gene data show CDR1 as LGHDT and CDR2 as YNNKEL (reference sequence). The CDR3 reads CASSPGLAASGQYF. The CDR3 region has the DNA TGTGCCAGCAGCCCGGGACTAGCGGCTTCGGGGCAGTACTTC.

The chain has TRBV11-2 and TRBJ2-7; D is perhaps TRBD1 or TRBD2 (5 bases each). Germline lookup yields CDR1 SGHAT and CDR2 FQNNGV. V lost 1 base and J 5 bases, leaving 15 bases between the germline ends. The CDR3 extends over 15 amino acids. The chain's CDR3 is CASSLGETDLNEQYF. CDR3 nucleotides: TGTGCCAGCAGCTTAGGGGAGACAGACTTAAACGAGCAGTACTTC.

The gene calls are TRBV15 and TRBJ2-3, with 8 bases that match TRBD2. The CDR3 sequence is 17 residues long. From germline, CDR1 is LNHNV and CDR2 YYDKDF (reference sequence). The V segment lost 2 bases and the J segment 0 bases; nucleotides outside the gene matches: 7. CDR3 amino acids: CATSRLGLGRSTDTQYF. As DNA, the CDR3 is TGTGCCACCAGCAGACTGGGACTAGGTCGGAGCACAGATACGCAGTATTTT.

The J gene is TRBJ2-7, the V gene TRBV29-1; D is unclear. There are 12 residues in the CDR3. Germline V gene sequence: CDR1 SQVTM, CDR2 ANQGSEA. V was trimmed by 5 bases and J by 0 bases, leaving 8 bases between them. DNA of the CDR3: TGCAGCGTTACTAAGAACTCCTACGAGCAGTACTTC. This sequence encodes CSVTKNSYEQYF.

CDR3 residues: CARSLGQTGTDTGELFF. DNA for the CDR3: TGTGCCAGAAGCTTAGGGCAAACAGGGACCGACACCGGGGAGCTGTTTTTT. The chain couples TRBV7-5 to TRBJ2-2; the table assigns TRBD1, which was not confirmed against the DNA. TRBV7-5 counts as a pseudogene. This CDR3 comprises 17 residues.

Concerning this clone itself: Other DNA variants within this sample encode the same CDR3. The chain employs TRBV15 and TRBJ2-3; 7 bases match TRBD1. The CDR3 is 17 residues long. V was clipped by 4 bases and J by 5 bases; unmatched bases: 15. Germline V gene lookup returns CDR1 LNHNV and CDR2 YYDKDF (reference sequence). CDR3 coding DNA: TGTGCCACCAGCACTCCCGCCCCCGGGACAGTGTTAGATACGCAGTATTTT. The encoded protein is CATSTPAPGTVLDTQYF.